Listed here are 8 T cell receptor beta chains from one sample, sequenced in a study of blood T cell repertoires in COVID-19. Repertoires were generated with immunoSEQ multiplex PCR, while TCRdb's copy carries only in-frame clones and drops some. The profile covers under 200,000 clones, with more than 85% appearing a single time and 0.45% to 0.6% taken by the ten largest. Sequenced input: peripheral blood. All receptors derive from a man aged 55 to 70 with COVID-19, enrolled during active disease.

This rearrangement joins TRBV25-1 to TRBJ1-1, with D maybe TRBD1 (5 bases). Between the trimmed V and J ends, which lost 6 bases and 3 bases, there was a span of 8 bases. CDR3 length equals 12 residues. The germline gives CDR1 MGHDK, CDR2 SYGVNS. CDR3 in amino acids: CASRGPDTEAFF. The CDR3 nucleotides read TGTGCCAGCAGGGGGCCGGACACTGAAGCTTTCTTT.

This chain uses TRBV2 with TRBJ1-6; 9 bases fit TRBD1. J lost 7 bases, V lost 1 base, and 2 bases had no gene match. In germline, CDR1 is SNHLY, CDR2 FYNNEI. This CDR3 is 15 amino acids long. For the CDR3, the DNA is TGTGCCAGCAGTGAAGAAGGGACAGGGAATTCACCCCTCCACTTT. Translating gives CASSEEGTGNSPLHF.

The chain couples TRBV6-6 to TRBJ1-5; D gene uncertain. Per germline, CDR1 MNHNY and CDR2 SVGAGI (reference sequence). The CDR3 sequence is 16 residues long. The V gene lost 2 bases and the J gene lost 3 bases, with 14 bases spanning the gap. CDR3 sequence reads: CASSYRTPPYNQPQHF. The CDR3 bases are TGTGCCAGCAGTTACCGTACTCCGCCTTACAATCAGCCCCAGCATTTT.

The CDR3 DNA reads TGTGCCAGCAGTCTGACTGCTAGCAATGAGCAGTTCTTC. This codes for CASSLTASNEQFF. The chain employs TRBV11-2 and TRBJ2-1, with D unclear. Germline CDR1 is SGHAT and CDR2 is FQNNGV. The CDR3 length is 13 residues. The V end was cut by 6 bases, the J end by 6 bases, with 12 bases between. Looking up the rest from reference TRBV11-2 and TRBJ2-1 gives the full variable domain: EAGVAQSPRYKIIEKRQSVAFWCNPISGHATLYWYQQILGQGPKLLIQFQNNGVVDDSQLPKDRFSAERLKGVDSTLKIQPAKLEDSAVYLCASSLTASNEQFFGPGTRLTVL.

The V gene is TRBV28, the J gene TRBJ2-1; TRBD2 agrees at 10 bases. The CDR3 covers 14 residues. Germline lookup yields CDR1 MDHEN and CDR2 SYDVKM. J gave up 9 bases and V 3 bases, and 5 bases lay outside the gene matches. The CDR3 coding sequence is TGTGCCAGCAGTTTGGAGCGGGGGGGCCGTGAGCAGTTCTTC. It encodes CASSLERGGREQFF. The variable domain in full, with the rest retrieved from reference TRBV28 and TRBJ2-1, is DVKVTQSSRYLVKRTGEKVFLECVQDMDHENMFWYRQDPGLGLRLIYFSYDVKMKEKGDIPEGYSVSREKKERFSLILESASTNQTSMYLCASSLERGGREQFFGPGTRLTVL.

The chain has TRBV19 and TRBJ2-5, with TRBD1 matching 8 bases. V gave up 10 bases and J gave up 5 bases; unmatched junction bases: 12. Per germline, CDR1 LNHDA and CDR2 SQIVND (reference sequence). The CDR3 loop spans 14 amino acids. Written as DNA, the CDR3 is TGTGCCACTGGGCCCAGGGGGCGCGGCGAGACCCAGTACTTC. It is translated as CATGPRGRGETQYF.

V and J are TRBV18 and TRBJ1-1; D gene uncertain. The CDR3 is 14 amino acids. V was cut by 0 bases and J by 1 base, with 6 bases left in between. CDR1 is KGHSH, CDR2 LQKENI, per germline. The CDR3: CASSPPAPNTEAFF. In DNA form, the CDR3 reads TGTGCCAGCTCACCACCAGCCCCGAACACTGAAGCTTTCTTT.

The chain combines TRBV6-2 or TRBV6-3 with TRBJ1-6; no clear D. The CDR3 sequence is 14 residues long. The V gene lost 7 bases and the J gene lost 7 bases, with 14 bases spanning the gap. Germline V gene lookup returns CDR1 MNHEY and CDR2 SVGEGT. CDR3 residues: CASIPTGRNSPLHF. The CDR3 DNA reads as TGTGCCAGCATCCCCACGGGGAGGAATTCACCCCTCCACTTT.